A single T cell receptor beta chain is shown here with its context. Its cognate antigen is unknown. TCRdb keeps only in-frame clones here, not all; method: immunoSEQ multiplex PCR. The data hold some 90,000 clones, with 83% observed a single time. This sample stems from a study of radiotherapy plus CTLA-4 blockade in lung cancer. Study overall: In around 17% of patients, objective responses were seen; 25% to 40% had disease control.

The trim removed 6 bases at V and 2 bases at J, leaving 3 bases unmatched. The V gene's germline CDR1 is SQVTM and CDR2 ANQGSEA. CDR3 size: 14 residues. Each patient with chemo-refractory metastatic non-small-cell lung cancer was treated with focal radiation plus CTLA-4 blockade using ipilimumab. Whole-study findings and limits: TCR clones of tumor origin grew in blood after radiotherapy plus ipilimumab.

The sequencing here drew on peripheral blood, taken from a patient treated with radiotherapy plus ipilimumab. The chain has TRBV29-1 and TRBJ2-1; 11 nucleotides line up with TRBD2. This clonotype was obtained from a human donor with non-small cell lung cancer who had stable disease on radiotherapy plus ipilimumab. CDR3 amino acids: CSVVAGGAYNEQFF. CDR3 bases: TGCAGCGTAGTAGCGGGGGGGGCCTACAATGAGCAGTTCTTC.